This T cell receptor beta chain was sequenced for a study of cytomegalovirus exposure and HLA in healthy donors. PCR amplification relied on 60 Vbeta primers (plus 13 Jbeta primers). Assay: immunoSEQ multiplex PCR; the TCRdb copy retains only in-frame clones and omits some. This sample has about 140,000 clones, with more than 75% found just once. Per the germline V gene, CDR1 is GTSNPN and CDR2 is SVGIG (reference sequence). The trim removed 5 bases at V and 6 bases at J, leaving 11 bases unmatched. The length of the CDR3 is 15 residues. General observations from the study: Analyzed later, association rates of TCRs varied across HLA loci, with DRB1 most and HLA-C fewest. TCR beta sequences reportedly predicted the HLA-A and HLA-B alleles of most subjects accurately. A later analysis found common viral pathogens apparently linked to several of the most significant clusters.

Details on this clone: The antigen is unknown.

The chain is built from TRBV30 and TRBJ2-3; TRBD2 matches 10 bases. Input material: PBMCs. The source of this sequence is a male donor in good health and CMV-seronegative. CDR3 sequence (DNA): TGTGCCTGGGCATCGGTAGCGGGGGGTGGCGATACGCAGTATTTT. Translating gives CAWASVAGGGDTQYF.